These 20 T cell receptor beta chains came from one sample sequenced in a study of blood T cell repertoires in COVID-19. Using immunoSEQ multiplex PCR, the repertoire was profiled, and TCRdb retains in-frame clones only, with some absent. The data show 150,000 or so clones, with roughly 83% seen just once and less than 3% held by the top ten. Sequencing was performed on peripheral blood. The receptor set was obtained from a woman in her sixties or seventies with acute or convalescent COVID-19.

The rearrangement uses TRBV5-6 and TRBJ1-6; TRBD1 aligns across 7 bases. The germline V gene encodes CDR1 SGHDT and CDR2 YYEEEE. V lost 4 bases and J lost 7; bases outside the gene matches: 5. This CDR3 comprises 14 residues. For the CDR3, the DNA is TGTGCCAGCAGCCGGAACAGGGGAAATTCACCCCTCCACTTT. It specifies CASSRNRGNSPLHF.

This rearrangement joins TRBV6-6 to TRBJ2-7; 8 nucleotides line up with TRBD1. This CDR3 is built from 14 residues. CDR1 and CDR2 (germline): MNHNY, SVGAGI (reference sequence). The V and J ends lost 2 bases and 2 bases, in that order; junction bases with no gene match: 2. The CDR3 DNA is TGTGCCAGCAGTTACCCGACAGGGGCCTACGAGCAGTACTTC. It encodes CASSYPTGAYEQYF.

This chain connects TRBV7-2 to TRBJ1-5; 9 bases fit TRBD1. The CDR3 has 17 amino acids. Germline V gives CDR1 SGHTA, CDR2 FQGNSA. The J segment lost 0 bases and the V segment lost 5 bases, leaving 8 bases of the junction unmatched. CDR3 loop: CASSQGTGTYSNQPQHF. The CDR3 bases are TGTGCCAGCAGCCAAGGGACAGGGACTTATAGCAATCAGCCCCAGCATTTT.

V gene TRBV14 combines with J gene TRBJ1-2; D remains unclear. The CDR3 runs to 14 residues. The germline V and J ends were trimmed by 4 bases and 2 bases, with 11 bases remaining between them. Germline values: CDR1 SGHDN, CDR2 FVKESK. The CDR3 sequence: CASSLKTGNYGYTF. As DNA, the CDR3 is TGTGCCAGCAGCCTAAAGACGGGGAACTATGGCTACACCTTC.

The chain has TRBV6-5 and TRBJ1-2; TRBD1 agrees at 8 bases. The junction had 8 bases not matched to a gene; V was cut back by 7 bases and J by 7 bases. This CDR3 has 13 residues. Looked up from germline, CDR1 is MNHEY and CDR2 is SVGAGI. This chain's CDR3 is CASNSDRASGYTF. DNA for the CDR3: TGTGCCAGCAATTCGGACAGGGCCAGTGGCTACACCTTC.

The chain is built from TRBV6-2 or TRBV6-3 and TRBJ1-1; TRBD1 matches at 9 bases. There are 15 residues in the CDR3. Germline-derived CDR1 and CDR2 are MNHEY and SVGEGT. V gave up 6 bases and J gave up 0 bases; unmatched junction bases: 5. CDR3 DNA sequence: TGTGCCAGCAGCCTTACAGGGGGCGTGAACACTGAAGCTTTCTTT. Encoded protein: CASSLTGGVNTEAFF.

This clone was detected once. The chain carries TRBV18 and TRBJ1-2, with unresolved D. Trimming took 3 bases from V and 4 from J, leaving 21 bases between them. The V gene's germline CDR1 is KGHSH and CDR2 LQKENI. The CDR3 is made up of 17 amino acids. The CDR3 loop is CASSPAGFSLTRYGYTF. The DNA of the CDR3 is TGTGCCAGCTCACCGGCCGGGTTCTCTCTCACCCGCTATGGCTACACCTTC.

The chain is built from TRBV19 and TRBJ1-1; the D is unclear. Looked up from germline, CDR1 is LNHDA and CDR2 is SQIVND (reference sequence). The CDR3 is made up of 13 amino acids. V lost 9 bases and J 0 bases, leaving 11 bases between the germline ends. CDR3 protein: CASSQRVNTEAFF. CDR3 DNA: TGTGCCAGCAGCCAGCGGGTGAACACTGAAGCTTTCTTT.

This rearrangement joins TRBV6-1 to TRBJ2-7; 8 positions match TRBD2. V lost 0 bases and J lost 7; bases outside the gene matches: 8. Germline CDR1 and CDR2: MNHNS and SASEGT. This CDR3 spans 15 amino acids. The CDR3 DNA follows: TGTGCCAGCAGTGAAGCGAGGGGGACTAGGTATGAGCAGTACTTC. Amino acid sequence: CASSEARGTRYEQYF.

CDR3 loop: CASSYSGGPRDEQYF. As DNA, the CDR3 is TGTGCCAGCAGTTACTCGGGGGGGCCCAGGGACGAGCAGTACTTC. The rearrangement joins TRBV6-5 to TRBJ2-7, with D maybe TRBD2 (7 bases). The CDR3 spans 15 residues. Trimming shortened V by 0 bases and J by 5 bases, and 14 bases separated the two germline ends. Germline lookup yields CDR1 MNHEY and CDR2 SVGAGI.

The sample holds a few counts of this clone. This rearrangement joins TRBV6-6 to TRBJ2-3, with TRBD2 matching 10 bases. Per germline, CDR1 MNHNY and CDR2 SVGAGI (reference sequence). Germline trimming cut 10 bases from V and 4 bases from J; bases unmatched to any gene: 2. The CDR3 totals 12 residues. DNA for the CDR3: TGTGCCACGAGCGGGGGGGCAGATACGCAGTATTTT. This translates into CATSGGADTQYF.

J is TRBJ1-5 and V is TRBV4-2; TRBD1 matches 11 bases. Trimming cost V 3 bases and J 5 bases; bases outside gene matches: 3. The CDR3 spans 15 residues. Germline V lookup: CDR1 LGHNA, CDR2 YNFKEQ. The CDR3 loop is CASSQGDRGDQPQHF. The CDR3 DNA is TGTGCCAGCAGCCAGGGGGACAGGGGGGATCAGCCCCAGCATTTT.

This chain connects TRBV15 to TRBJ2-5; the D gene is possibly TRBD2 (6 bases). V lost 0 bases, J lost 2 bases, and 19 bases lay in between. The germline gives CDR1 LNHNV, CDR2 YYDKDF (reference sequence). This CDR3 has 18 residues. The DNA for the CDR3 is TGTGCCACCAGCAGAGATCCCCAGCGGCGGGGTAGGCAAGAGACCCAGTACTTC. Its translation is CATSRDPQRRGRQETQYF.

CDR3 sequence: CASSSPGTGGNTEAFF. In DNA form, the CDR3 reads TGTGCCAGCAGCAGTCCCGGGACAGGGGGGAACACTGAAGCTTTCTTT. V and J are TRBV28 and TRBJ1-1, with 11 nucleotides matching TRBD1. After removal of 6 bases from V and 1 base from J, the junction contained 7 bases not matched to a gene. Germline CDR1 is MDHEN and CDR2 is SYDVKM. There are 16 residues in the CDR3.

CDR3 DNA: TGTGCCAGCAGCTCCGGGGGAAGCTCCTACGAGCAGTACTTC. Translating gives CASSSGGSSYEQYF. This chain connects TRBV7-2 to TRBJ2-7; perhaps TRBD2 as D (6 bases). The germline V gene encodes CDR1 SGHTA and CDR2 FQGNSA. The CDR3 runs 14 residues. The germline V and J ends were trimmed by 4 bases and 0 bases, with 10 bases remaining between them.

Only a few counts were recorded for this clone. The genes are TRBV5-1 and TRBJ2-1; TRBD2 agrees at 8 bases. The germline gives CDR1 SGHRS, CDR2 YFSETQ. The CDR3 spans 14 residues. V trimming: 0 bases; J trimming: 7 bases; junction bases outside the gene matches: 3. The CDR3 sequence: CASSLGQRENEQFF. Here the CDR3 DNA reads TGCGCCAGCAGCTTGGGTCAGCGGGAGAATGAGCAGTTCTTC.

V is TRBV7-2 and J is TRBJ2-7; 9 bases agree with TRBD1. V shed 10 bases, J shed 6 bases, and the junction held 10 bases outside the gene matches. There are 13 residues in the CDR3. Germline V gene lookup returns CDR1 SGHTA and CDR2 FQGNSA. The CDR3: CATRPPDRGEQYF. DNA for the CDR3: TGTGCCACCCGCCCGCCGGACAGGGGCGAGCAGTACTTC.

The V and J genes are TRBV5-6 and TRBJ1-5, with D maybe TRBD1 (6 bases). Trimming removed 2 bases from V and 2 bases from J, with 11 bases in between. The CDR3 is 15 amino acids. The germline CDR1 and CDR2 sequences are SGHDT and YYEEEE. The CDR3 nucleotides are TGTGCCAGCAGCTTCAGGGACACGGGCAATCAGCCCCAGCATTTT. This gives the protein CASSFRDTGNQPQHF.

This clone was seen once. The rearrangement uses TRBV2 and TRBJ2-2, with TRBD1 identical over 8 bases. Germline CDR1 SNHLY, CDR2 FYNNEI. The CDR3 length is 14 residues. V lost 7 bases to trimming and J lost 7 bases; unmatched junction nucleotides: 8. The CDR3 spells CASTGTGTNGELFF. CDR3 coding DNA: TGTGCCAGCACCGGGACAGGTACTAACGGGGAGCTGTTTTTT.

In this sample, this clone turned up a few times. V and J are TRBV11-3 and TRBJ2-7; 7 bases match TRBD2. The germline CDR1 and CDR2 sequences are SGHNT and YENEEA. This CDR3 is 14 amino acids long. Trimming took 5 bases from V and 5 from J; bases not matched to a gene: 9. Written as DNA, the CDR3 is TGTGCCAGCAGCCTTCCCGGGGGGACCCACGAGCAGTACTTC. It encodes CASSLPGGTHEQYF.